Listed below are T cell receptor beta chains from one sample, sequenced in a study of identifying expanded T cells in peripheral blood. Assay used: immunoSEQ multiplex PCR; TCRdb lists only in-frame clones, some missing. The sample has tens of thousands of clones; 88% are singletons. The specimen was blood. All receptors derive from a person aged 18 to 70 in good health. Each CDR3 is given with its conserved first and last residue. Clone size is not always given. Where it is, it says once, few, many or a class for expanded clones.

abundance: -; v_gene: TRBV4-1; j_gene: TRBJ1-2; len: 17; CDR3aa: CASSQDRARGRGYGYTF
abundance: -; v_gene: TRBV9; j_gene: TRBJ1-4; len: 16; CDR3aa: CASSERSGYGSEKLFF
abundance: few; v_gene: TRBV6-4; j_gene: TRBJ1-6; len: 14; CDR3aa: CASSERIGNSPLHF
abundance: -; v_gene: TRBV7-9; j_gene: TRBJ2-3; len: 15; CDR3aa: CASSLFPGLPARGYF
abundance: -; v_gene: TRBV7-8; j_gene: TRBJ2-3; len: 17; CDR3aa: CASSLDVGGSGTDTQYF
abundance: -; v_gene: TRBV7-9; j_gene: TRBJ2-3; len: 16; CDR3aa: CASSPYSGTSTDTQYF
abundance: -; v_gene: TRBV4-2; j_gene: TRBJ1-6; len: 18; CDR3aa: CASSQDPGTSSYNSPLHF
abundance: -; v_gene: TRBV7-9; j_gene: TRBJ2-7; len: 15; CDR3aa: CASSPQGYTAYEQYF
abundance: -; v_gene: TRBV12-5; j_gene: TRBJ2-2; len: 14; CDR3aa: CASGGQGITGELFF
abundance: -; v_gene: TRBV10-2; j_gene: TRBJ2-7; len: 11; CDR3aa: CAGGSSYEQYF
abundance: -; v_gene: TRBV5-1; j_gene: TRBJ2-1; len: 13; CDR3aa: CASSAGRGNEQFF
abundance: -; v_gene: TRBV5-1; j_gene: TRBJ1-4; len: 15; CDR3aa: CASSPGALGGEKLFF
abundance: -; v_gene: TRBV6-6; j_gene: TRBJ2-7; len: 15; CDR3aa: CASSYWGRDRDEQYF
abundance: -; v_gene: TRBV10-3; j_gene: TRBJ2-3; len: 14; CDR3aa: CASSRGGNTDTQYF
abundance: -; v_gene: TRBV6-1; j_gene: TRBJ2-7; len: 14; CDR3aa: CAIATNLGFDEQYF
abundance: -; v_gene: TRBV6-5; j_gene: TRBJ1-3; len: 14; CDR3aa: CASSPTGGPNTIYF
abundance: -; v_gene: TRBV2; j_gene: TRBJ2-7; len: 12; CDR3aa: CASSRSSYEQYF